This note documents a single T cell receptor (beta chain) sequence. The data were taken from a study of blood T cells in healthy people across ages. With a J-beta primer mix and a sample-barcoded 5' primer, a second PCR ran about 7 to 12 cycles. TCRdb re-analysed the 5' RACE reads in MiXCR, keeping a single row per CDR3 protein. The sample carries 800,000 to 950,000 distinct CDR3 sequences, almost 30% recorded once. The data were also submitted as part of a second study, on T cells of mothers and their children. According to that study: Input to cDNA synthesis comprised all extracted RNA, at a ratio of around 1.5 ug per 15 ul.

This receptor was obtained from a woman aged 40 to 50 in good health. The sequenced sample was blood.

CDR3 bases: TGTGCCAGCAGTTTTCGAGGGGACAGTGGCTACACCTTC. It specifies CASSFRGDSGYTF. This chain uses TRBV12-3 or TRBV12-4 with TRBJ1-2; 7 bases line up with TRBD1. The CDR3 totals 13 residues. V lost 3 bases, J lost 7 bases, and 5 bases stayed unmatched.